These T cell receptor beta chains were read from a single sample in a study of blood T cell repertoires in COVID-19. Measured with immunoSEQ multiplex PCR; TCRdb has only the in-frame clones, and not every one. Altogether almost 95,000 clones are present, roughly four fifths being singletons, with the ten largest covering about 6.3%. Sequencing was carried out using peripheral blood. These TCRs come from a man aged 55 to 70 with acute or convalescent COVID-19. Each CDR3 is given with its conserved first and last residue. D genes are given only for firm matches. Not all rows give a size; the values are once, few, many and, for expanded clones, a class.

clone size	V gene	J gene	D gene	CDR3 DNA	CDR3 protein
-	TRBV3-1/TRBV3-2	TRBJ2-7	TRBD1	TGTGCCAGCAGCCCCCTGGACAGGGGCTCCTACGAGCAGTACTTC	CASSPLDRGSYEQYF
few	TRBV19	TRBJ1-3	-	TGTGCCAGTACCCTCCGCGGGGCTGGAAACACCATATATTTT	CASTLRGAGNTIYF
once	TRBV10-3	TRBJ2-7	TRBD2	TGTGCCATCAGTGAGGGCGGGGGGGCCACCTACGAGCAGTACTTC	CAISEGGGATYEQYF
-	TRBV6-5	TRBJ1-5	TRBD1	TGTGCCAGCAGCCAGACAGGGGTGGTAAGTCAGCCCCAGCATTTT	CASSQTGVVSQPQHF
once	TRBV4-3	TRBJ1-2	-	TGCGCCAGCAGCCAAGAGGGGAGGCAGACGGGCTACACCTTC	CASSQEGRQTGYTF
-	TRBV2	TRBJ2-1	TRBD2	TGTGCCAGCAGTGGTCGGGGGGGCCGAGGGGTTGAGCAGTTCTTC	CASSGRGGRGVEQFF
-	TRBV4-2	TRBJ1-2	-	TGTGCCAGCAGCCAAGATCTAGGTAGGGGAAAAGGTGGCTACACCTTC	CASSQDLGRGKGGYTF
-	TRBV18	TRBJ1-1	-	TGTGCCAGCTCACGAGAGATGAACACTGAAGCTTTCTTT	CASSREMNTEAFF
-	TRBV2	TRBJ2-4	-	TGTGCCAGCAGGGAGGGACAGCTAGCCAAAAACATTCAGTACTTC	CASREGQLAKNIQYF
-	TRBV19	TRBJ1-1	-	TGTGCCAGTAGTATACCTACAGATCTGAACACTGAAGCTTTCTTT	CASSIPTDLNTEAFF
-	TRBV18	TRBJ2-7	TRBD1	TGTGCCAGCTCACCACCCCGGGACAGTAACGAGCAGTACTTC	CASSPPRDSNEQYF
-	TRBV4-1	TRBJ1-1	TRBD1	TGCGCCAGCAGCGTTACCGGGACAGGGAACACTGAAGCTTTCTTT	CASSVTGTGNTEAFF
few	TRBV30	TRBJ1-2	-	TGTGCCTGGAGTGGGTTGGAGATAGGCTACACCTTC	CAWSGLEIGYTF
-	TRBV5-1	TRBJ1-1	TRBD1	TGCGCCAGCAGACAAGGGGGCGCGGACACTGAAGCTTTCTTT	CASRQGGADTEAFF
-	TRBV2	TRBJ1-4	-	TGTGCCAGCAGTCCTGGACAACGAGAAAAACTGTTTTTT	CASSPGQREKLFF
-	TRBV18	TRBJ1-5	-	TGTGCCAGCTCTCAAGGGGGAGGCAATCAGCCCCAGCATTTT	CASSQGGGNQPQHF
-	TRBV27	TRBJ2-5	TRBD1	TGTGCCAGCAGTTCACTTGGACAGGGTAGAGAGACCCAGTACTTC	CASSSLGQGRETQYF
-	TRBV5-1	TRBJ2-7	-	TGCGCCAGCGGGTACCTCGTAGGACAGAGCTACTACGAGCAGTACTTC	CASGYLVGQSYYEQYF
-	TRBV5-5	TRBJ1-1	TRBD1	TGTGCCAGCAGCACTGGGACAGGGAGGACTGAAGCTTTCTTT	CASSTGTGRTEAFF
once	TRBV6-4	TRBJ2-2	-	TGTGCCAGCAGCGGCGTAGGGGGGAACACCGGGGAGCTGTTTTTT	CASSGVGGNTGELFF
-	TRBV12-3/TRBV12-4	TRBJ2-3	TRBD2	TGTGCCAGCGGGGGGGGACTCCAGATTACGCAGTATTTT	CASGGGLQITQYF
once	TRBV11-1	TRBJ2-6	-	TGTGCCAGCAGCTTATTGGACACGGGGGCCAACGTCCTGACTTTC	CASSLLDTGANVLTF
-	TRBV24-1	TRBJ1-5	-	TGTGCCACCAGTCCGTTCGACAGGAGGAATCAGCCCCAGCATTTT	CATSPFDRRNQPQHF
-	TRBV2	TRBJ1-1	-	TGTGCCAGCAGTATATCTACAGGGCGCGCCACTGAAGCTTTCTTT	CASSISTGRATEAFF
many	TRBV7-8	TRBJ1-3	-	TGTGCCAGCAGCCCAACGACAGGATACACTGGAAACACCATATATTTT	CASSPTTGYTGNTIYF
few	TRBV19	TRBJ1-2	-	TGTGCCAGTAGGCCACTACAGGGTAGTGGCTACACCTTC	CASRPLQGSGYTF
-	TRBV25-1	TRBJ1-1	-	TGTGCCAGCAGTGAATTAGCAGGGTCGACTGAAGCTTTCTTT	CASSELAGSTEAFF
-	TRBV29-1	TRBJ2-1	TRBD1	TGCAGCGAGTTCCACGGGACAGGGGTTTACAATGAGCAGTTCTTC	CSEFHGTGVYNEQFF
-	TRBV30	TRBJ2-7	TRBD1	TGTGCCTGGAATCGACAGGGTATGAACGAGCAGTACTTC	CAWNRQGMNEQYF
-	TRBV6-5	TRBJ2-3	-	TGTGCCAGCAGTTTACAGGGCCAGGGAACAGATACGCAGTATTTT	CASSLQGQGTDTQYF
once	TRBV5-3	TRBJ1-1	-	TGTGCCAGAAGCTGGGGACAGAACACTGAAGCTTTCTTT	CARSWGQNTEAFF
-	TRBV5-1	TRBJ1-1	-	TGCGCCAGCAGCTTGCGGGTCGTGAGCACTGAAGCTTTCTTT	CASSLRVVSTEAFF
-	TRBV7-2	TRBJ2-7	-	TGTGCCAGCAGTGTTGCGTCCACCTACGAGCAGTACTTC	CASSVASTYEQYF
-	TRBV7-8	TRBJ1-2	TRBD1	TGTGCCAGCAGCTTAGCGGACAGGGGGCGGACTGGCTACACCTTC	CASSLADRGRTGYTF
-	TRBV5-6	TRBJ1-2	-	TGTGCCAGCAGCCAAGGAACGGAGATCTATGGCTACACCTTC	CASSQGTEIYGYTF
many	TRBV5-1	TRBJ2-1	-	TGCGCCAGCTCCTTGGCGGGAATCTCCTACAATGAGCAGTTCTTC	CASSLAGISYNEQFF
-	TRBV10-3	TRBJ2-5	TRBD2	TGTGCCATCAGTGAGGGACCTAGGACTAGCGGGGGGGTTCCCCAGTACTTC	CAISEGPRTSGGVPQYF
-	TRBV11-2	TRBJ2-2	-	TGTGCCAGTCCGCCTTTAGCGAACACCGGGGAGCTGTTTTTT	CASPPLANTGELFF
-	TRBV3-1/TRBV3-2	TRBJ1-4	TRBD1	TGTGCCAGCAGCCGCTACAGTACAGGGGGCGAGTTTAGGGGTAATGAAAAACTGTTTTTT	CASSRYSTGGEFRGNEKLFF
-	TRBV19	TRBJ2-5	-	TGTGCCAGTAGCAGAACAGGGAGAGAGACCCAGTACTTC	CASSRTGRETQYF
-	TRBV2	TRBJ2-7	-	TGTGCCAGCGGTGGGGGGCGGTCCTACGAGCAGTACTTC	CASGGGRSYEQYF